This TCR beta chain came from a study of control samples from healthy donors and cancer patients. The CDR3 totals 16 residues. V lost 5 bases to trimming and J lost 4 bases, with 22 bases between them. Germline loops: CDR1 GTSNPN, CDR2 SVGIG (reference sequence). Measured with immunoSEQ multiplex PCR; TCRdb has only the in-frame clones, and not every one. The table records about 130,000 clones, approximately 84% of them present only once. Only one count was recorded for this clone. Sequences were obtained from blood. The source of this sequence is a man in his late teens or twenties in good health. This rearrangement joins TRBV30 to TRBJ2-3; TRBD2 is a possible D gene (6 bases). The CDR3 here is CAWGRIGRAYPDTQYF. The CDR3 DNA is TGTGCCTGGGGGAGGATTGGGCGGGCCTATCCAGATACGCAGTATTTT.